These T cell receptor beta chains were read from a single sample in a study of control samples from healthy donors and cancer patients. Libraries were prepared by immunoSEQ multiplex PCR; TCRdb keeps only in-frame clonotypes and omits some of them. Among about 86,000 clones listed, about 89% were seen once. Sequencing used PBMCs. The receptors here all came from a woman in her forties or fifties with colorectal cancer. The CDR3 runs from the conserved cysteine through the conserved F or W. Fields, in order: clone size, D gene, J gene, V gene, CDR3 protein, CDR3 DNA. A D gene is named only where the DNA matches it firmly. The size entry is marked missing in some rows and otherwise reads once, few, many or a size class.

abundance: NA; d_gene: NA; j_gene: TRBJ1-5; v_gene: TRBV6-2/TRBV6-3; CDR3aa: CASSYAFNQPQHF; CDR3nt: TGTGCCAGCAGTTACGCATTCAATCAGCCCCAGCATTTT
abundance: NA; d_gene: NA; j_gene: TRBJ2-5; v_gene: TRBV2; CDR3aa: CASTRQQETQYF; CDR3nt: TGTGCCAGCACGAGACAGCAAGAGACCCAGTACTTC
abundance: NA; d_gene: NA; j_gene: TRBJ2-6; v_gene: TRBV3-1/TRBV3-2; CDR3aa: CASSSRTASSGANVLTF; CDR3nt: TGTGCCAGCAGCTCTCGGACGGCCAGCTCTGGGGCCAACGTCCTGACTTTC
abundance: once; d_gene: NA; j_gene: TRBJ1-2; v_gene: TRBV5-1; CDR3aa: CASSSNYGYTF; CDR3nt: TGCGCCAGCAGCTCTAACTATGGCTACACCTTC
abundance: NA; d_gene: NA; j_gene: TRBJ2-3; v_gene: TRBV19; CDR3aa: CASSTSAADTQYF; CDR3nt: TGTGCCAGTAGTACGTCAGCCGCAGATACGCAGTATTTT
abundance: NA; d_gene: NA; j_gene: TRBJ2-3; v_gene: TRBV5-1; CDR3aa: CASSVGILSTDTQYF; CDR3nt: TGCGCCAGCAGCGTGGGGATTCTAAGCACAGATACGCAGTATTTT
abundance: NA; d_gene: NA; j_gene: TRBJ2-2; v_gene: TRBV4-3; CDR3aa: CASSRRGETGELFF; CDR3nt: TGCGCCAGCAGCCGAAGGGGGGAGACCGGGGAGCTGTTTTTT
abundance: NA; d_gene: NA; j_gene: TRBJ2-1; v_gene: TRBV7-3; CDR3aa: CASSFGGSRSSEQFF; CDR3nt: TGTGCCAGCAGCTTTGGGGGGTCGCGGTCGAGTGAGCAGTTCTTC
abundance: NA; d_gene: TRBD1; j_gene: TRBJ1-5; v_gene: TRBV10-2; CDR3aa: CASSTGTGNQPQHF; CDR3nt: TGCGCCAGCAGTACCGGGACAGGGAATCAGCCCCAGCATTTT
abundance: once; d_gene: NA; j_gene: TRBJ2-3; v_gene: TRBV11-1; CDR3aa: CASSLGSGKDTQYF; CDR3nt: TGTGCCAGCAGCTTAGGGAGTGGAAAAGATACGCAGTATTTT
abundance: NA; d_gene: TRBD1; j_gene: TRBJ1-3; v_gene: TRBV10-1; CDR3aa: CASSEFFLGQGAGNTIYF; CDR3nt: TGCGCCAGCAGTGAATTCTTTTTGGGACAGGGTGCTGGAAACACCATATATTTT
abundance: NA; d_gene: TRBD2; j_gene: TRBJ2-5; v_gene: TRBV18; CDR3aa: CASSTGASGKQTQYF; CDR3nt: TGTGCCAGCTCCACCGGGGCTAGCGGGAAACAGACCCAGTACTTC
abundance: NA; d_gene: NA; j_gene: TRBJ1-5; v_gene: TRBV9; CDR3aa: CASSVGQNQPQHF; CDR3nt: TGTGCCAGCAGCGTAGGACAGAATCAGCCCCAGCATTTT
abundance: NA; d_gene: NA; j_gene: TRBJ1-5; v_gene: TRBV27; CDR3aa: CASSLGLSQPQHF; CDR3nt: TGTGCCAGCAGTTTGGGGCTTTCGCAGCCCCAGCATTTT
abundance: few; d_gene: NA; j_gene: TRBJ1-5; v_gene: TRBV5-5; CDR3aa: CASSPIPGDQPQHF; CDR3nt: TGTGCCAGCAGCCCCATCCCCGGCGATCAGCCCCAGCATTTT
abundance: NA; d_gene: NA; j_gene: TRBJ2-6; v_gene: TRBV6-5; CDR3aa: CASLGANVLTF; CDR3nt: TGTGCCAGCCTTGGGGCCAACGTCCTGACTTTC
abundance: NA; d_gene: TRBD1; j_gene: TRBJ1-2; v_gene: TRBV4-1; CDR3aa: CASSQLQGAYYGYTF; CDR3nt: TGCGCCAGCAGCCAATTACAGGGGGCCTACTATGGCTACACCTTC
abundance: NA; d_gene: NA; j_gene: TRBJ1-4; v_gene: TRBV28; CDR3aa: CASSSPVGGEKLFF; CDR3nt: TGTGCCAGCAGTTCCCCCGTAGGGGGGGAAAAACTGTTTTTT
abundance: NA; d_gene: NA; j_gene: TRBJ1-1; v_gene: TRBV6-5; CDR3aa: CASRRTPNTEAFF; CDR3nt: TGTGCCAGCAGGAGGACACCGAACACTGAAGCTTTCTTT
abundance: NA; d_gene: NA; j_gene: TRBJ1-1; v_gene: TRBV6-1; CDR3aa: CASSERQGAEAFF; CDR3nt: TGTGCCAGCAGTGAGCGGCAGGGAGCTGAAGCTTTCTTT
abundance: once; d_gene: NA; j_gene: TRBJ1-5; v_gene: TRBV30; CDR3aa: CAWSAPGPQPQHF; CDR3nt: TGTGCCTGGAGCGCTCCAGGGCCTCAGCCCCAGCATTTT
abundance: NA; d_gene: NA; j_gene: TRBJ1-1; v_gene: TRBV18; CDR3aa: CASSPSQGGVGEAFF; CDR3nt: TGTGCCAGCTCACCATCCCAGGGCGGGGTCGGTGAAGCTTTCTTT
abundance: once; d_gene: NA; j_gene: TRBJ1-2; v_gene: TRBV7-2; CDR3aa: CASSLGRYNYGYTF; CDR3nt: TGTGCCAGCAGCCTGGGACGGTATAACTATGGCTACACCTTC
abundance: NA; d_gene: NA; j_gene: TRBJ2-1; v_gene: TRBV6-5; CDR3aa: CASRSRRGEQFF; CDR3nt: TGTGCCAGCAGATCCCGCCGAGGGGAGCAGTTCTTC
abundance: once; d_gene: NA; j_gene: TRBJ2-5; v_gene: TRBV12-3/TRBV12-4; CDR3aa: CASSLSETQYF; CDR3nt: TGTGCCAGCAGTCTCAGCGAGACCCAGTACTTC
abundance: NA; d_gene: NA; j_gene: TRBJ1-6; v_gene: TRBV19; CDR3aa: CASSITTANSPLHF; CDR3nt: TGTGCCAGTAGTATAACCACAGCAAATTCACCCCTCCACTTT
abundance: NA; d_gene: TRBD1; j_gene: TRBJ1-3; v_gene: TRBV4-3; CDR3aa: CASSQVPGQGVPGNTIYF; CDR3nt: TGCGCCAGCAGCCAAGTACCAGGACAGGGTGTCCCTGGAAACACCATATATTTT
abundance: NA; d_gene: NA; j_gene: TRBJ1-1; v_gene: TRBV6-5; CDR3aa: CASSHRGDTEAFF; CDR3nt: TGTGCCAGCAGCCACCGAGGGGACACTGAAGCTTTCTTT
abundance: NA; d_gene: NA; j_gene: TRBJ1-1; v_gene: TRBV21-1; CDR3aa: CASSTPGQGPWNTEAFF; CDR3nt: TGTGCCAGCAGTACGCCGGGACAGGGGCCTTGGAACACTGAAGCTTTCTTT
abundance: NA; d_gene: TRBD1; j_gene: TRBJ1-2; v_gene: TRBV2; CDR3aa: CASSPGGQGADGYTF; CDR3nt: TGTGCCAGCAGCCCCGGGGGACAGGGGGCTGATGGCTACACCTTC
abundance: NA; d_gene: NA; j_gene: TRBJ2-4; v_gene: TRBV4-1; CDR3aa: CASSQGGAGIIQYF; CDR3nt: TGCGCCAGCAGCCAAGGAGGGGCCGGGATAATTCAGTACTTC
abundance: NA; d_gene: TRBD1; j_gene: TRBJ2-3; v_gene: TRBV3-1/TRBV3-2; CDR3aa: CASSQSIRDRPLTDTQYF; CDR3nt: TGTGCCAGCAGCCAATCCATCCGGGACAGGCCTCTTACAGATACGCAGTATTTT
abundance: NA; d_gene: NA; j_gene: TRBJ2-1; v_gene: TRBV7-2; CDR3aa: CASSSLDEQFF; CDR3nt: TGTGCCAGCAGCTCACTCGATGAGCAGTTCTTC
abundance: NA; d_gene: NA; j_gene: TRBJ1-6; v_gene: TRBV15; CDR3aa: CATSRLKGFGVWSPLHF; CDR3nt: TGTGCCACCAGCAGATTAAAGGGATTCGGGGTTTGGTCACCCCTCCACTTT
abundance: NA; d_gene: TRBD1; j_gene: TRBJ1-1; v_gene: TRBV28; CDR3aa: CASRAGTVLTEAFF; CDR3nt: TGTGCCAGCAGGGCCGGGACAGTACTCACTGAAGCTTTCTTT
abundance: NA; d_gene: TRBD2; j_gene: TRBJ2-2; v_gene: TRBV10-3; CDR3aa: CAISVLAVGTSNTGELFF; CDR3nt: TGTGCCATCAGTGTTCTAGCGGTGGGTACATCGAACACCGGGGAGCTGTTTTTT
abundance: NA; d_gene: TRBD2; j_gene: TRBJ2-1; v_gene: TRBV7-3; CDR3aa: CASSPTSGEYNEQFF; CDR3nt: TGTGCCAGCAGCCCGACTAGCGGGGAGTACAATGAGCAGTTCTTC
abundance: NA; d_gene: TRBD1; j_gene: TRBJ1-3; v_gene: TRBV2; CDR3aa: CASSPTGAIRSGNTIYF; CDR3nt: TGTGCCAGCAGTCCCACAGGGGCGATACGCTCTGGAAACACCATATATTTT
abundance: NA; d_gene: TRBD1; j_gene: TRBJ1-6; v_gene: TRBV27; CDR3aa: CASSSSRQGNSPLHF; CDR3nt: TGTGCCAGCAGTTCCTCCAGACAGGGGAATTCACCCCTCCACTTT
abundance: NA; d_gene: NA; j_gene: TRBJ2-5; v_gene: TRBV1; CDR3aa: CTSSQDLHRGETQYF; CDR3nt: TGCACCAGCAGCCAAGATCTACACCGGGGGGAGACCCAGTACTTC
abundance: NA; d_gene: NA; j_gene: TRBJ1-2; v_gene: TRBV6-5; CDR3aa: CASSYSEGGYGYTF; CDR3nt: TGTGCCAGCAGTTACTCTGAGGGAGGCTATGGCTACACCTTC
abundance: NA; d_gene: NA; j_gene: TRBJ2-3; v_gene: TRBV24-1; CDR3aa: CATSASVSTDTQYF; CDR3nt: TGTGCCACCAGTGCGTCGGTTAGCACAGATACGCAGTATTTT
abundance: NA; d_gene: TRBD1; j_gene: TRBJ1-5; v_gene: TRBV28; CDR3aa: CASSPQGASNQPQHF; CDR3nt: TGTGCCAGCAGTCCCCAGGGGGCTAGCAATCAGCCCCAGCATTTT
abundance: NA; d_gene: NA; j_gene: TRBJ2-1; v_gene: TRBV15; CDR3aa: CATSRDGDEEQFF; CDR3nt: TGTGCCACCAGCAGAGATGGAGACGAGGAGCAGTTCTTC
abundance: NA; d_gene: TRBD1; j_gene: TRBJ1-2; v_gene: TRBV7-9; CDR3aa: CASSSIYRDRKYGYTF; CDR3nt: TGTGCCAGCAGCTCCATCTATCGGGACAGAAAATATGGCTACACCTTC